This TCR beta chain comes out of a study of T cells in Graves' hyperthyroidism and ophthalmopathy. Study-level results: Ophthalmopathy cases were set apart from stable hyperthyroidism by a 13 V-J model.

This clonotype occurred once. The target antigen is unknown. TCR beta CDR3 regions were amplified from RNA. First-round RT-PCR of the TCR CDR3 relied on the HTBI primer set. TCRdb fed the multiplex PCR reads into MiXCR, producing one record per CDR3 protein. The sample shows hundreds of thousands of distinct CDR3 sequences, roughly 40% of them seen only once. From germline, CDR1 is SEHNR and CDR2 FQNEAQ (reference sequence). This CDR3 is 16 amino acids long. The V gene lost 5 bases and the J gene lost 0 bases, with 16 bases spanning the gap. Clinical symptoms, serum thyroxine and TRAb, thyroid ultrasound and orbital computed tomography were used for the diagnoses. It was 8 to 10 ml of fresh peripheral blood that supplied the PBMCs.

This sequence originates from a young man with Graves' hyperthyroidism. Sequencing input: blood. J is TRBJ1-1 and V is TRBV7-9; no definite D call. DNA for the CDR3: TGTGCCAGCAGCCGAATACCCCCTCTTTTGAACACTGAAGCTTTCTTT. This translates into CASSRIPPLLNTEAFF.